The following is a T cell receptor beta chain sequence with its context. Its antigen is currently unknown. This entry is derived from a study of CD8+ T cells in alopecia areata. Study-wide results and limits: Affected scalp, especially in alopecia totalis/universalis, had a higher clonality than normal scalp did.

V lost 0 bases, J lost 4 bases, and 19 bases lay in between. Germline V CDR1 and CDR2: SGHVS, FQNEAQ. The CDR3 has 18 residues. Sequencing relied on a cDNA template that was reverse transcribed from extracted RNA. Method: immunoSEQ multiplex PCR; TCRdb's copy keeps in-frame clones and lacks some. Of over 150,000 clones listed, roughly 60% are singletons. The chain employs TRBV7-8 and TRBJ1-5; D remains ambiguous. This material consisted of CD4+ T cells sorted from blood, taken at week 0. The clonotype was recovered from a human donor with alopecia areata. In DNA form, the CDR3 reads TGTGCCAGCAGCTTAGCACAGTCGGGCAGTATGGGGAATCAGCCCCAGCATTTT. Protein: CASSLAQSGSMGNQPQHF. Together with reference TRBV7-8 and TRBJ1-5, the CDR3 gives the full variable domain: GAGVSQSPRYKVAKRGQDVALRCDPISGHVSLFWYQQALGQGPEFLTYFQNEAQLDKSGLPSDRFFAERPEGSVSTLKIQRTQQEDSAVYLCASSLAQSGSMGNQPQHFGDGTRLSIL.